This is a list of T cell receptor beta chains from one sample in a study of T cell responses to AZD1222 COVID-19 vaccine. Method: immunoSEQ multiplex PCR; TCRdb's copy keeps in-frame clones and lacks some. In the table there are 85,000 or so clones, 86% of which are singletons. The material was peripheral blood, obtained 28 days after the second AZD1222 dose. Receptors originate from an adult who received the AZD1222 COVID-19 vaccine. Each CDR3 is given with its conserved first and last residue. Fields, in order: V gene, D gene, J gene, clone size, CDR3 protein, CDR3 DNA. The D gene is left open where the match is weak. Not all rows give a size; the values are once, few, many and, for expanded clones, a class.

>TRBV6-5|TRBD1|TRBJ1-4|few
CASRLGQGGTNEKLFF
TGTGCCAGCCGTTTGGGGCAGGGGGGAACTAATGAAAAACTGTTTTTT
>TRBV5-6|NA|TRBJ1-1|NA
CASSLGQSPGAFF
TGTGCCAGCAGCTTGGGACAGTCCCCCGGGGCTTTCTTT
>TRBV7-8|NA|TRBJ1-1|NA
CASSFLFDHEAFF
TGTGCCAGCAGCTTCCTTTTCGACCACGAAGCTTTCTTT
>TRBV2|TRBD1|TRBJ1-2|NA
CASSSTGPNGYTF
TGTGCCAGCAGCTCGACAGGGCCTAATGGCTACACCTTC
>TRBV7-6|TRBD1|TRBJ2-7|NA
CASSRRRQGEDEQYF
TGTGCCAGCAGTCGGCGGAGGCAGGGGGAAGACGAGCAGTACTTC
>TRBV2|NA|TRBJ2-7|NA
CASGAVLSYEQYF
TGTGCCAGCGGGGCAGTACTCTCCTACGAGCAGTACTTC
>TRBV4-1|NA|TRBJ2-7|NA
CASSQEVRSSYEQYF
TGCGCCAGCAGCCAAGAGGTCAGGAGCTCCTACGAGCAGTACTTC
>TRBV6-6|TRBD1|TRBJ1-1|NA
CASNNRGNTEAFF
TGTGCCAGCAACAACAGGGGGAACACTGAAGCTTTCTTT
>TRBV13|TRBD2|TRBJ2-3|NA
CASSLASGPTDTQYF
TGTGCCAGCAGCTTAGCTAGCGGACCCACAGATACGCAGTATTTT
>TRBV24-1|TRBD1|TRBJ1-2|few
CATSEPGQVYGYTF
TGTGCCACCAGTGAACCGGGACAGGTCTATGGCTACACCTTC
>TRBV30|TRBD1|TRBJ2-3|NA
CAWSVGQGVNTQYF
TGTGCCTGGAGTGTTGGGCAGGGGGTAAATACGCAGTATTTT
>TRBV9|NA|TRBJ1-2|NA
CASSVASGETFYGYTF
TGTGCCAGCAGCGTAGCCTCTGGGGAGACATTCTATGGCTACACCTTC
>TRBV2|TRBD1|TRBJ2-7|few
CASRDRAYEQYF
TGTGCCAGCAGGGACAGGGCCTACGAGCAGTACTTC
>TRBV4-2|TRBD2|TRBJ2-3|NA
CASSQVDLTSGRNTQYF
TGTGCCAGCAGCCAAGTTGATCTGACTAGCGGACGGAATACGCAGTATTTT
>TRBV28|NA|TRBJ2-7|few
CASKAGQYYEQYF
TGTGCCAGCAAGGCGGGACAGTACTACGAGCAGTACTTC
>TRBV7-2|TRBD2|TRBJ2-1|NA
CASSLAASGGYNEQFF
TGTGCCAGCAGCTTAGCGGCTAGCGGGGGGTACAATGAGCAGTTCTTC
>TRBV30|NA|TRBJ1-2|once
CAGERDYGYTF
TGTGCCGGGGAACGTGACTATGGCTACACCTTC
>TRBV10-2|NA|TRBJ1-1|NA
CASSRVESTEAFF
TGCGCCAGCTCAAGGGTCGAAAGCACTGAAGCTTTCTTT
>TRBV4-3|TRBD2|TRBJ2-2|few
CASSHTAGGGGGELFF
TGCGCCAGCAGCCACACAGCGGGAGGGGGCGGCGGGGAGCTGTTTTTT
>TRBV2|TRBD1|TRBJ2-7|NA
CASIGQGVYEQYF
TGTGCCAGCATAGGGCAGGGGGTTTACGAGCAGTACTTC
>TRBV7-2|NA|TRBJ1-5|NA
CASSLGKGHNQPQHF
TGTGCCAGCAGCTTAGGTAAAGGACACAATCAGCCCCAGCATTTT
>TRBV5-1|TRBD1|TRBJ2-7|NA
CASSLMGQGTKQYF
TGCGCCAGCAGCTTGATGGGACAGGGGACAAAGCAGTACTTC
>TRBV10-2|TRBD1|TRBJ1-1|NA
CASSRGQGKMNTEAFF
TGCGCCAGCAGCCGAGGACAGGGGAAGATGAACACTGAAGCTTTCTTT
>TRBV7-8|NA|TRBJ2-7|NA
CASSPRSYEQYF
TGTGCCAGCAGCCCGCGGTCATACGAGCAGTACTTC
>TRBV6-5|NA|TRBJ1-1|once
CASQGQGGGTEAFF
TGTGCCAGCCAAGGCCAGGGAGGGGGCACTGAAGCTTTCTTT
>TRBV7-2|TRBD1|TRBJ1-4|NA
CASSLTGGGIEKLFF
TGTGCCAGCAGCCTCACAGGGGGCGGTATTGAAAAACTGTTTTTT
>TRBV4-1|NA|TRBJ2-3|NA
CASSQEIQPGPDTQYF
TGCGCCAGCAGCCAAGAGATACAGCCGGGCCCAGATACGCAGTATTTT